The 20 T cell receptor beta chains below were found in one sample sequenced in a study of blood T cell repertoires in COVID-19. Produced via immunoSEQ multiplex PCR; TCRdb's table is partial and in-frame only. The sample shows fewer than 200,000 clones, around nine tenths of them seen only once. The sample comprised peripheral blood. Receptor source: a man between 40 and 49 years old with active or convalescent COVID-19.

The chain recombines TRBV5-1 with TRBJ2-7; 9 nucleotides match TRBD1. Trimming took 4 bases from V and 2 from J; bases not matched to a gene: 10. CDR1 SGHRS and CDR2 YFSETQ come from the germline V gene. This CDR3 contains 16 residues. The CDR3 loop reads CASSLAPGQGAYEQYF. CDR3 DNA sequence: TGCGCCAGCAGCCTGGCGCCGGGACAGGGAGCCTACGAGCAGTACTTC.

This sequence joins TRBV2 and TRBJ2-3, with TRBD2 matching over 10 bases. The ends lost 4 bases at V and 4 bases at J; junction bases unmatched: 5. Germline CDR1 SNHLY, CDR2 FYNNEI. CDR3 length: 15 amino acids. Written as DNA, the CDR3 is TGTGCCAGCAGTGCCGAAGCGGGGGGGGCAGATACGCAGTATTTT. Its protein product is CASSAEAGGADTQYF.

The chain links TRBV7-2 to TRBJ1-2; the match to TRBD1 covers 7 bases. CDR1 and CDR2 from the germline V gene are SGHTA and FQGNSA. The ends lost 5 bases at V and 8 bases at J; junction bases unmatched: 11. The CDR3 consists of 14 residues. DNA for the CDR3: TGTGCCAGCAGCCCCCGACAGGGAACGAGCGGCTACACCTTC. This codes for CASSPRQGTSGYTF.

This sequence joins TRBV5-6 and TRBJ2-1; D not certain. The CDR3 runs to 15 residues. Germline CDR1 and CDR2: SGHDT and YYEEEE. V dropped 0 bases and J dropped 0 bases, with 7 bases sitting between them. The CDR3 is CASSLAVDSYNEQFF. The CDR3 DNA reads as TGTGCCAGCAGCTTGGCTGTAGACTCCTACAATGAGCAGTTCTTC. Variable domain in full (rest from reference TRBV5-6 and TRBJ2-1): DAGVTQSPTHLIKTRGQQVTLRCSPKSGHDTVSWYQQALGQGPQFIFQYYEEEERQRGNFPDRFSGHQFPNYSSELNVNALLLGDSALYLCASSLAVDSYNEQFFGPGTRLTVL.

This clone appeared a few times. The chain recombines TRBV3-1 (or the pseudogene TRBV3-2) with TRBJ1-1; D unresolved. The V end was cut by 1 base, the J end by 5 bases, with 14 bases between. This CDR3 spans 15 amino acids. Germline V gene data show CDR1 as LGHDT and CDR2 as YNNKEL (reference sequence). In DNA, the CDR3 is TGTGCCAGCAGCCAAGGCAACTCGATCAGGACTGAAGCTTTCTTT. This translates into CASSQGNSIRTEAFF.

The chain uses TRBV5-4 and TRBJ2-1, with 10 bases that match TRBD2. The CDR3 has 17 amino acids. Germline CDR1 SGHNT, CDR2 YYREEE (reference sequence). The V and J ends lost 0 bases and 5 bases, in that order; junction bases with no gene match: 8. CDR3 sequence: CASSLGNLAGVNNEQFF. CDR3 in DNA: TGTGCCAGCAGCTTGGGGAATCTAGCGGGGGTCAACAATGAGCAGTTCTTC. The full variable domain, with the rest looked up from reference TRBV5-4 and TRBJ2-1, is ETGVTQSPTHLIKTRGQQVTLRCSSQSGHNTVSWYQQALGQGPQFIFQYYREEENGRGNFPPRFSGLQFPNYSSELNVNALELDDSALYLCASSLGNLAGVNNEQFFGPGTRLTVL.

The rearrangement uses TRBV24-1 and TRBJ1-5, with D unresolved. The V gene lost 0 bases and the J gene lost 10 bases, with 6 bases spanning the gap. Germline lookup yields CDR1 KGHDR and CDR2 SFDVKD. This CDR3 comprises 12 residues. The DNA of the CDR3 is TGTGCCACCAGTGATTTGGCAGGTCCCCAGCATTTT. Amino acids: CATSDLAGPQHF.

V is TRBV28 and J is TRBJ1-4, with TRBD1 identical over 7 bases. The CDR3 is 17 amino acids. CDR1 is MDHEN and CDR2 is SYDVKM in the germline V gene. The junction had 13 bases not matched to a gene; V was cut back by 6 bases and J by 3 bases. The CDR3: CASSSTGDAAANEKLFF. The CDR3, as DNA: TGTGCCAGCAGCTCAACAGGGGATGCGGCGGCTAATGAAAAACTGTTTTTT.

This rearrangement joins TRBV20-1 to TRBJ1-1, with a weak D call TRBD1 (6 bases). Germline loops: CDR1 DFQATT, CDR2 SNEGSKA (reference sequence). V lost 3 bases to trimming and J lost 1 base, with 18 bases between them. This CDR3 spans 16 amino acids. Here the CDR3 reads CSASVGTNVANTEAFF. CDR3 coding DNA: TGCAGTGCTAGTGTAGGGACAAATGTTGCGAACACTGAAGCTTTCTTT.

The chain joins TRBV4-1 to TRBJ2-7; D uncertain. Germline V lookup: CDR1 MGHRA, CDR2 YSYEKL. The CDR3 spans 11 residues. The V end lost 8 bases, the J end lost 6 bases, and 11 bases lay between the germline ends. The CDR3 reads CASQPGLEQYF. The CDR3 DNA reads TGCGCCAGCCAGCCGGGTCTCGAGCAGTACTTC.

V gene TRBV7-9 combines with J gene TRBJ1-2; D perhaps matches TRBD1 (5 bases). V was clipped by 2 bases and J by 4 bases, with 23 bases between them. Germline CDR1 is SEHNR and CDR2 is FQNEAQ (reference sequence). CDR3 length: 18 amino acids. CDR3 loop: CASSLYLPRGDGGYGYTF. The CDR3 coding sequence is TGTGCCAGCAGCTTATACCTCCCCCGGGGGGACGGCGGCTATGGCTACACCTTC.

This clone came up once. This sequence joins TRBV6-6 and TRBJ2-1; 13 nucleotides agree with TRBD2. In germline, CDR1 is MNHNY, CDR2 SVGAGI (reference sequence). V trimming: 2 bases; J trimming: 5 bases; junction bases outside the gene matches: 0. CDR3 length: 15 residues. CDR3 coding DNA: TGTGCCAGCAGTTACGGACTAGCGGGAGACAATGAGCAGTTCTTC. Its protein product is CASSYGLAGDNEQFF.

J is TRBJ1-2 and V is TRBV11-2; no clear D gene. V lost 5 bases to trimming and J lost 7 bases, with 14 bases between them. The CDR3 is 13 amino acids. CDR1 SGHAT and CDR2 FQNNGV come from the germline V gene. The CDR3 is CASSEVVTGGYTF. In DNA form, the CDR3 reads TGTGCCAGCAGCGAGGTGGTAACGGGTGGCTACACCTTC.

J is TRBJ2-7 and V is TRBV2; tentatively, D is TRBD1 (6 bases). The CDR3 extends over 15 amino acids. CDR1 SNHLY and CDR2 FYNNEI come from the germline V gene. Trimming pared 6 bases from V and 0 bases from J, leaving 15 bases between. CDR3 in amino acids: CASSGVRGTSYEQYF. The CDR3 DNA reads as TGTGCCAGCAGCGGAGTCAGGGGAACCTCCTACGAGCAGTACTTC. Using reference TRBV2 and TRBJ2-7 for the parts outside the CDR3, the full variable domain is EPEVTQTPSHQVTQMGQEVILRCVPISNHLYFYWYRQILGQKVEFLVSFYNNEISEKSEIFDDQFSVERPDGSNFTLKIRSTKLEDSAMYFCASSGVRGTSYEQYFGPGTRLTVT.

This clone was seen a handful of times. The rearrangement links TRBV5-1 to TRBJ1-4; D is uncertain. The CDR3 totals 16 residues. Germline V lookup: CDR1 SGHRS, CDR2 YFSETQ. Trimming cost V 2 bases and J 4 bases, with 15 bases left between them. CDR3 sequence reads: CASSFLRDGFNEKLFF. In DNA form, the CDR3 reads TGCGCCAGCAGCTTCCTTCGTGACGGGTTTAATGAAAAACTGTTTTTT.

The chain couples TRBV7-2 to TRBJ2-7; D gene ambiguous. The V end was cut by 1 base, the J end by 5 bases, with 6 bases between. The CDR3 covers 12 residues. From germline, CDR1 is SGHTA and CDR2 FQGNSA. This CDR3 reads CASSLDTDEQYF. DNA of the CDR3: TGTGCCAGCAGCTTAGATACGGACGAGCAGTACTTC.

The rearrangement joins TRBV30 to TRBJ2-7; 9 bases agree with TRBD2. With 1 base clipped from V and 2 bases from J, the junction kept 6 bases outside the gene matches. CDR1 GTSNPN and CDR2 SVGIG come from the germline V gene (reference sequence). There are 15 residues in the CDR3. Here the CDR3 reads CAWSGLAEAPYEQYF. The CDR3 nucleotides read TGTGCCTGGAGTGGACTAGCGGAGGCACCCTACGAGCAGTACTTC.

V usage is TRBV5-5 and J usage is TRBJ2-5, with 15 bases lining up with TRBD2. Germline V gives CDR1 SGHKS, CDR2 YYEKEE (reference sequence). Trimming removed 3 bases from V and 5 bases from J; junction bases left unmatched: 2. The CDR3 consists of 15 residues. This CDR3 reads CASSSGLAGGETQYF. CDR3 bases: TGTGCCAGCAGCTCAGGACTAGCGGGGGGGGAGACCCAGTACTTC.

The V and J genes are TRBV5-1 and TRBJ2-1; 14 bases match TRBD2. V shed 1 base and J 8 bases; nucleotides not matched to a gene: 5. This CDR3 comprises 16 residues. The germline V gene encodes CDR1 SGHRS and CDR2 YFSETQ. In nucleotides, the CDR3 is TGCGCCAGCAGCTTGTCCAGGACTAGCGGGAGGTATGAGCAGTTCTTC. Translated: CASSLSRTSGRYEQFF. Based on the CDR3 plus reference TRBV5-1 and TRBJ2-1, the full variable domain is KAGVTQTPRYLIKTRGQQVTLSCSPISGHRSVSWYQQTPGQGLQFLFEYFSETQRNKGNFPGRFSGRQFSNSRSEMNVSTLELGDSALYLCASSLSRTSGRYEQFFGPGTRLTVL.

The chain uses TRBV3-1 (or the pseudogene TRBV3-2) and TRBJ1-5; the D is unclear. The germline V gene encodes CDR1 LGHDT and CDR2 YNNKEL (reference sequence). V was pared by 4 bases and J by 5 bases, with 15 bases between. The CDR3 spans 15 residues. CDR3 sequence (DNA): TGTGCCAGCAGCCCACCGAGACACACGGATCAGCCCCAGCATTTT. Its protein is CASSPPRHTDQPQHF.